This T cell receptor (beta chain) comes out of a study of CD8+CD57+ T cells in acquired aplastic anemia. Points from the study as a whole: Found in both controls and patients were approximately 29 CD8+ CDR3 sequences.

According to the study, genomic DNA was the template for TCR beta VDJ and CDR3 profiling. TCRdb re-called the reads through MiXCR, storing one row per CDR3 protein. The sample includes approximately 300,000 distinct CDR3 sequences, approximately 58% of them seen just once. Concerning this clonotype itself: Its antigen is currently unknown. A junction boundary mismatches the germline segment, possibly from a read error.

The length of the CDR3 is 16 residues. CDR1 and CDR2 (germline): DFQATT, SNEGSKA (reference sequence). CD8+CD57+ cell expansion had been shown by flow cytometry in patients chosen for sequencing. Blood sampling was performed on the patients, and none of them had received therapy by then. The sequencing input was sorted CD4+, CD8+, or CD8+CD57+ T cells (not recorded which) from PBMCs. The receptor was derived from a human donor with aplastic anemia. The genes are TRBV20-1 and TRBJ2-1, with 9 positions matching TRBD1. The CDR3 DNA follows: TGCAGTGCTAACGAACAGGGGGCACGATATAGCAATCAGCAGTTCTTC. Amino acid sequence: CSANEQGARYSNQQFF.